One sample yielded the 27 T cell receptor beta chains listed below, sequenced in a study of blood T cell repertoires in COVID-19. Produced via immunoSEQ multiplex PCR; TCRdb's table is partial and in-frame only. Of some 70,000 clones detected, approximately 90% appear once; the ten largest clones hold around 6.4%. Sequences were obtained from peripheral blood. These TCRs come from a woman aged 70-85 years with acute or convalescent COVID-19.

This chain connects TRBV6-2 or TRBV6-3 to TRBJ1-5, with TRBD1 matching over 9 bases. Germline V gives CDR1 MNHEY, CDR2 SVGEGT. This CDR3 has 17 residues. J gave up 2 bases and V 6 bases, and 11 bases lay outside the gene matches. As DNA, the CDR3 is TGTGCCAGCAGCTCGGGACAGGGCTTTATGGGCAATCAGCCCCAGCATTTT. This translates into CASSSGQGFMGNQPQHF.

This clone was seen more than once but under ten times. This chain links TRBV7-8 with TRBJ1-5; 8 bases fit TRBD1. With V trimmed by 4 bases and J by 2 bases, 7 bases remained unmatched. Per germline, CDR1 SGHVS and CDR2 FQNEAQ. This CDR3 is 16 amino acids long. CDR3 amino acids: CASSWGQEEGNQPQHF. The CDR3 nucleotides are TGTGCCAGCAGCTGGGGACAGGAGGAAGGCAATCAGCCCCAGCATTTT.

The chain joins TRBV7-8 to TRBJ1-5; perhaps TRBD1 as D (5 bases). The germline V gene encodes CDR1 SGHVS and CDR2 FQNEAQ. V was pared by 1 base and J by 3 bases, with 10 bases between. CDR3 length equals 15 residues. CDR3 in amino acids: CASSLVQGYNQPQHF. The CDR3 DNA follows: TGTGCCAGCAGCTTAGTCCAGGGCTACAATCAGCCCCAGCATTTT.

This chain links TRBV27 with TRBJ1-4, with TRBD1 identical over 7 bases. CDR1 and CDR2 (germline): MNHEY, SMNVEV (reference sequence). V was pared by 2 bases and J by 6 bases, with 3 bases of the junction left unmatched. The CDR3 is 14 amino acids. The CDR3 DNA sequence: TGTGCCAGCAGTTTAAGACAGGGATATGAAAAACTGTTTTTT. Protein sequence: CASSLRQGYEKLFF. Filled out from reference TRBV27 and TRBJ1-4, the complete variable domain reads EAQVTQNPRYLITVTGKKLTVTCSQNMNHEYMSWYRQDPGLGLRQIYYSMNVEVTDKGDVPEGYKVSRKEKRNFPLILESPSPNQTSLYFCASSLRQGYEKLFFGSGTQLSVL.

The chain carries TRBV15 and TRBJ1-2; perhaps TRBD1 as D (6 bases). The ends were cut back, 0 bases at V and 4 bases at J, with 12 bases in the middle. Germline loops: CDR1 LNHNV, CDR2 YYDKDF (reference sequence). The CDR3 totals 15 residues. The DNA for the CDR3 is TGTGCCACCAGCAGAGATTCAGTAGGGGGCTATGGCTACACCTTC. This sequence encodes CATSRDSVGGYGYTF.

The rearrangement joins TRBV30 to TRBJ2-7; D perhaps matches TRBD1 (6 bases). The CDR3 totals 15 residues. Germline V CDR1 and CDR2: GTSNPN, SVGIG (reference sequence). Trimming removed 0 bases at V and 3 bases at J, with 15 bases between. CDR3 loop: CAWSVRVGTSYEQYF. Here the CDR3 DNA reads TGTGCCTGGAGTGTACGGGTAGGGACAAGCTACGAGCAGTACTTC.

V and J are TRBV19 and TRBJ2-7; 7 bases agree with TRBD1. Germline lookup yields CDR1 LNHDA and CDR2 SQIVND (reference sequence). Trimming cost V 3 bases and J 3 bases; bases outside gene matches: 8. This CDR3 has 15 amino acids. Written as DNA, the CDR3 is TGTGCCAGTAGTATCTGGACGCCAGGGGGCTACGAGCAGTACTTC. Protein product: CASSIWTPGGYEQYF.

The chain combines TRBV7-2 with TRBJ1-3; D is perhaps TRBD1 (6 bases). Trimming took off 1 base at V and 3 bases at J, with 10 bases between the two ends. This CDR3 has 15 amino acids. CDR1 and CDR2 from the germline V gene are SGHTA and FQGNSA. CDR3 sequence reads: CASSLDYRVGNTIYF. DNA for the CDR3: TGTGCCAGCAGCTTAGATTACAGGGTTGGAAACACCATATATTTT. Complete variable domain (other parts from reference TRBV7-2 and TRBJ1-3): GAGVSQSPSNKVTEKGKDVELRCDPISGHTALYWYRQSLGQGLEFLIYFQGNSAPDKSGLPSDRFSAERTGGSVSTLTIQRTQQEDSAVYLCASSLDYRVGNTIYFGEGSWLTVV.

The chain employs TRBV27 and TRBJ1-2; D is perhaps TRBD1 (6 bases). CDR1 and CDR2 from the germline V gene are MNHEY and SMNVEV (reference sequence). The CDR3 loop spans 15 amino acids. V was pared by 5 bases and J by 4 bases, with 17 bases between. The CDR3 loop is CASSPRKGGSYGYTF. The CDR3 nucleotides are TGTGCCAGCAGTCCTAGAAAAGGGGGTAGCTATGGCTACACCTTC.

This CDR3 reads CASSLWHRGQKAFF. The DNA of the CDR3 is TGTGCCAGCAGTTTATGGCACAGGGGGCAGAAAGCTTTCTTT. The chain is built from TRBV28 and TRBJ1-1; 9 bases agree with TRBD1. Germline V gene lookup returns CDR1 MDHEN and CDR2 SYDVKM. V shed 0 bases, J shed 9 bases, and the junction held 5 bases outside the gene matches. This CDR3 has 14 amino acids.

The chain recombines TRBV5-1 with TRBJ1-5, with D maybe TRBD1 (6 bases). The CDR3 totals 14 residues. V was cut by 4 bases and J by 5 bases, with 13 bases left in between. The germline V gene has CDR1 SGHRS and CDR2 YFSETQ. The CDR3 protein is CASSPKGGDQPQHF. The CDR3 DNA is TGCGCCAGCAGCCCGAAGGGGGGGGATCAGCCCCAGCATTTT.

The chain couples TRBV12-5 to TRBJ1-2; D gene ambiguous. The CDR3 is 12 amino acids. Germline V lookup: CDR1 LGHNT, CDR2 FRNRAP. V lost 3 bases, J lost 4 bases, and 6 bases lay in between. CDR3 in amino acids: CASGFLAYGYTF. CDR3 bases: TGTGCTAGTGGTTTTCTAGCCTATGGCTACACCTTC.

The genes are TRBV20-1 and TRBJ1-4, with a weak D call TRBD1 (6 bases). Germline CDR1 and CDR2: DFQATT and SNEGSKA (reference sequence). V lost 3 bases to trimming and J lost 8 bases, with 16 bases between them. This CDR3 comprises 14 residues. In DNA, the CDR3 is TGCAGTGCTAGTCCCGCGGGGGCGGAAGAAAAACTGTTTTTT. It encodes CSASPAGAEEKLFF.

The CDR3 spells CASSYSTGRDTEAFF. The CDR3 region has the DNA TGTGCCAGCAGTTACTCTACAGGGCGGGACACTGAAGCTTTCTTT. This rearrangement joins TRBV6-5 to TRBJ1-1; perhaps TRBD1 as D (6 bases). The CDR3 totals 15 residues. Germline V CDR1 and CDR2: MNHEY, SVGAGI. Trimming took 0 bases from V and 3 from J, leaving 11 bases between them.

In its sample, this clone was seen a few times. The rearrangement links TRBV18 to TRBJ1-1, with 10 bases lining up with TRBD1. Looked up from germline, CDR1 is KGHSH and CDR2 is LQKENI. With 2 bases clipped from V and 3 bases from J, the junction kept 0 bases outside the gene matches. CDR3 length: 14 amino acids. CDR3 region: CASSPGTGDTEAFF. The CDR3 DNA follows: TGTGCCAGCTCACCAGGGACAGGGGACACTGAAGCTTTCTTT.

V gene TRBV5-1 combines with J gene TRBJ2-7; TRBD1 is a possible D gene (5 bases). The V gene lost 4 bases and the J gene lost 3 bases, with 5 bases spanning the gap. The CDR3 covers 11 residues. CDR1 and CDR2 from the germline V gene are SGHRS and YFSETQ. The CDR3 spells CASSGHYEQYF. The DNA for the CDR3 is TGCGCCAGCAGCGGACACTACGAGCAGTACTTC.

This clone was observed a few times. The DNA of the CDR3 is TGTGCCACCACATTTCAGGGTCCTTCCTACGAGCAGTACTTC. It yields the protein CATTFQGPSYEQYF. The chain couples TRBV6-5 to TRBJ2-7; tentatively, D is TRBD1 (5 bases). Germline values: CDR1 MNHEY, CDR2 SVGAGI. This CDR3 comprises 14 residues. Trimming shortened V by 10 bases and J by 1 base, and 17 bases separated the two germline ends.

This chain uses TRBV5-6 with TRBJ2-5, with D unclear. The germline V gene encodes CDR1 SGHDT and CDR2 YYEEEE. V lost 0 bases to trimming and J lost 2 bases, with 5 bases between them. The CDR3 is 13 residues long. The CDR3 DNA follows: TGTGCCAGCAGCTTGGTCAGTCAAGAGACCCAGTACTTC. Protein product: CASSLVSQETQYF.

The V call is TRBV19, the J call TRBJ1-1; 8 bases line up with TRBD1. CDR3 size: 15 residues. V lost 5 bases and J lost 4; bases outside the gene matches: 9. Germline values: CDR1 LNHDA, CDR2 SQIVND (reference sequence). This CDR3 is CASSPRTGTGTEAFF. CDR3 in DNA: TGTGCCAGTAGTCCCCGGACAGGGACGGGCACTGAAGCTTTCTTT.

This sequence joins TRBV12-3 or TRBV12-4 and TRBJ1-4; TRBD1 aligns across 9 bases. CDR3 length: 13 amino acids. V lost 4 bases to trimming and J lost 14 bases; unmatched junction nucleotides: 8. CDR3 residues: CASSSRDRDGLFF. The CDR3 bases are TGTGCCAGCAGTTCCCGGGACAGGGATGGGCTGTTTTTT.

In its sample, this clone was seen once. The DNA for the CDR3 is TGTGCCAGCAGCTTCTTAGAGGGTCTCCAGCATTTT. It specifies CASSFLEGLQHF. The chain recombines TRBV7-8 with TRBJ1-5; D unresolved. Trimming stripped 3 bases from V and 12 bases from J, with 12 bases between. Germline-derived CDR1 and CDR2 are SGHVS and FQNEAQ. There are 12 residues in the CDR3.

The chain links TRBV27 to TRBJ1-4, with 7 bases that match TRBD1. Germline loops: CDR1 MNHEY, CDR2 SMNVEV (reference sequence). The CDR3 covers 15 residues. With 6 bases clipped from V and 10 bases from J, the junction kept 14 bases outside the gene matches. The CDR3 region is CASREIQGRQGKLFF. Here the CDR3 DNA reads TGTGCCAGCAGAGAGATACAGGGGCGGCAAGGAAAACTGTTTTTT.

In this sample, this clone turned up once. The chain couples TRBV11-1 to TRBJ1-6; TRBD1 aligns across 10 bases. The CDR3 extends over 16 amino acids. Germline-derived CDR1 and CDR2 are SGHAT and FQDESV (reference sequence). The J segment lost 10 bases and the V segment lost 2 bases, leaving 8 bases of the junction unmatched. The CDR3 protein is CASSLLPGQGSSPLHF. The CDR3 DNA reads as TGTGCCAGCAGCTTATTGCCGGGACAGGGGTCATCACCCCTCCACTTT.

The chain is built from TRBV12-3 or TRBV12-4 and TRBJ1-3; D is perhaps TRBD1 (5 bases). Trimming took 3 bases from V and 2 from J, leaving 5 bases between them. The CDR3 sequence is 13 residues long. CDR3 bases: TGTGCCAGCAGTTTCAGGGCTGGAAACACCATATATTTT. This sequence encodes CASSFRAGNTIYF.

With respect to this clone: The junction and the germline gene differ at one end; a read error may be behind it. The rearrangement links TRBV4-2 to TRBJ2-2; no definite D call. The CDR3 totals 14 residues. CDR1 is LGHNA, CDR2 YNFKEQ, per germline. The CDR3 reads CASSQRLNIGELFF. The DNA of the CDR3 is TGTGCCAGCAGCCAACGCCTTAACATCGGGGAGCTGTTTTTT.

In this sample, this clone turned up once. V usage is TRBV5-1 and J usage is TRBJ1-4, with TRBD1 matching 8 bases. Germline V gene lookup returns CDR1 SGHRS and CDR2 YFSETQ. The CDR3 is made up of 12 amino acids. The trim removed 5 bases at V and 14 bases at J, leaving 8 bases unmatched. The CDR3 DNA follows: TGCGCCAGCAGAGGACAGGGCCCATCGCTGTTTTTT. It specifies CASRGQGPSLFF.

This chain uses TRBV7-8 with TRBJ1-4; D might be TRBD1 (6 bases). CDR1 and CDR2 from the germline V gene are SGHVS and FQNEAQ. V lost 5 bases and J lost 8, with 15 bases in between. This CDR3 has 14 residues. CDR3 coding DNA: TGTGCCAGCAGCCTCGGGGGGCTCGGGGAAAAACTGTTTTTT. This encodes CASSLGGLGEKLFF.